This paragraph reports one T cell receptor (beta chain). The data were obtained in a study of shared clonotypes between healthy human individuals. Germline V gene sequence: CDR1 MDHEN, CDR2 SYDVKM. The CDR3 length is 18 residues. The junction had 16 bases not matched to a gene; V was cut back by 2 bases and J by 5 bases. Produced via immunoSEQ multiplex PCR; TCRdb's table is partial and in-frame only. The table lists a few million clones, around nine tenths of them singletons, with roughly 0.15% in the top ten. The chain employs TRBV28 and TRBJ2-7; 9 bases line up with TRBD2. The origin of this receptor is a man aged 18 to 35 in good health. The sample was naive CD4+ T cells sorted from blood. The subset denotes: CD45RA+ positively selected. CDR3: CASSLSSSGRGGGDEQYF. Written as DNA, the CDR3 is TGTGCCAGCAGTTTAAGTTCGTCAGGGCGGGGGGGCGGCGACGAGCAGTACTTC.